One sample yielded the 14 T cell receptor beta chains listed below, sequenced in a study of blood T cell repertoires in COVID-19 (dated by TCRdb to 2020 to 2022). The library was built by means of the immunoSEQ multiplex PCR assay. This is the immuneACCESS table as TCRdb keeps it, with only in-frame sequences that have V and J called. A part of the clones is gone; compared with another copy, unresolved V genes explain less than half, and the rest is unexplained. The sample has around 100,000 clones on record, about 88% of them singletons. The ten largest make up about 3.4% of the sample. The sequenced sample consisted of peripheral blood. These receptor sequences come from a man aged 35-49 years with acute or convalescent COVID-19.

The V and J genes are TRBV29-1 and TRBJ2-1; 13 bases fit TRBD2. The CDR3 is made up of 14 amino acids. Losses at the gene ends were 7 bases for V and 6 bases for J; bases not matched to a gene: 6. CDR1 and CDR2 (germline): SQVTM, ANQGSEA. The CDR3 here is CSAGLAGEGNEQFF. The CDR3 DNA reads as TGCAGCGCCGGACTAGCGGGGGAGGGCAATGAGCAGTTCTTC.

The chain recombines TRBV3-1 (or the pseudogene TRBV3-2) with TRBJ2-7, with D perhaps matching TRBD2 (6 bases). This CDR3 has 13 residues. V was trimmed by 4 bases and J by 6 bases, leaving 13 bases between them. The germline V gene encodes CDR1 LGHDT and CDR2 YNNKEL (reference sequence). The CDR3 sequence: CASSPEGWGEQYF. The CDR3 nucleotides are TGTGCCAGCAGCCCGGAGGGGTGGGGCGAGCAGTACTTC.

The chain has TRBV7-2 and TRBJ1-3; no firm D call. CDR1 is SGHTA, CDR2 FQGNSA, per germline. The V gene lost 1 base and the J gene lost 11 bases, with 12 bases spanning the gap. The length of the CDR3 is 13 residues. The CDR3 protein is CASSLEVRSSIYF. CDR3 nucleotides: TGTGCCAGCAGCTTAGAAGTTAGGAGCTCCATATATTTT.

A word on this clone: Other nucleotide sequences from this sample produce the same CDR3. V usage is TRBV24-1 and J usage is TRBJ1-3; TRBD1 might be the D (5 bases). Germline V gene lookup returns CDR1 KGHDR and CDR2 SFDVKD. Trimming shortened V by 2 bases and J by 4 bases, and 11 bases separated the two germline ends. This CDR3 contains 15 residues. In DNA, the CDR3 is TGTGCCACCAGTGATTCTAGGGGATCCGGAAACACCATATATTTT. It yields the protein CATSDSRGSGNTIYF.

This clone was observed a handful of times. The chain combines TRBV10-2 with TRBJ1-1; D may be TRBD1 (6 bases). The CDR3 length is 14 residues. From germline, CDR1 is WSHSY and CDR2 SAAADI. V was clipped by 3 bases and J by 1 base, with 9 bases between them. The CDR3 region has the DNA TGCGCCAGCAGTGACGAGACAGGGAACACTGAAGCTTTCTTT. As protein: CASSDETGNTEAFF.

The chain combines TRBV6-2 or TRBV6-3 with TRBJ2-5, with TRBD2 matching 7 bases. The CDR3 runs to 15 residues. Germline assignment: CDR1 MNHEY and CDR2 SVGEGT. V trimming: 6 bases; J trimming: 6 bases; junction bases outside the gene matches: 13. The CDR3 sequence is CASSRGDYSIKTQYF. CDR3 sequence (DNA): TGTGCCAGCAGCCGGGGGGACTACTCCATAAAGACCCAGTACTTC.

The J gene is TRBJ2-3, the V gene TRBV18; D may be TRBD2 (6 bases). There are 16 residues in the CDR3. Trimming stripped 3 bases from V and 4 bases from J, with 17 bases between. Germline values: CDR1 KGHSH, CDR2 LQKENI. As DNA, the CDR3 is TGTGCCAGCTCACCCACCGGGACTCCAAGGGCAGATACGCAGTATTTT. This gives the protein CASSPTGTPRADTQYF.

This chain connects TRBV13 to TRBJ2-2; TRBD2 matches at 10 bases. This CDR3 is built from 20 residues. Per germline, CDR1 PRHDT and CDR2 FYEKMQ (reference sequence). Unmatched junction bases numbered 18, after V lost 4 bases and J lost 4 bases. This CDR3 is CASSSPVLAGEDRGTGELFF. The CDR3 nucleotides read TGTGCCAGCAGCTCCCCGGTCCTAGCGGGGGAAGACCGTGGCACCGGGGAGCTGTTTTTT.

The genes are TRBV18 and TRBJ1-1; the match to TRBD1 covers 7 bases. Germline loops: CDR1 KGHSH, CDR2 LQKENI. The CDR3 sequence is 15 residues long. Trimming removed 8 bases from V and 3 bases from J; junction bases left unmatched: 12. CDR3: CASHKRTGVDTEAFF. CDR3 bases: TGTGCCAGCCACAAGAGAACAGGGGTGGACACTGAAGCTTTCTTT.

The chain links TRBV24-1 to TRBJ1-2; a weak D match, TRBD1 (5 bases). The CDR3 consists of 13 residues. V was pared by 3 bases and J by 7 bases, with 11 bases between. The V gene's germline CDR1 is KGHDR and CDR2 SFDVKD. The chain's CDR3 is CATSDPGGAGYTF. In DNA form, the CDR3 reads TGTGCCACCAGTGATCCCGGAGGGGCTGGCTACACCTTC.

This clone has more than one count but fewer than ten. This rearrangement joins TRBV5-6 to TRBJ2-7, with 9 bases aligning to TRBD2. Germline CDR1 and CDR2: SGHDT and YYEEEE. The CDR3 length is 18 residues. V lost 1 base to trimming and J lost 2 bases; unmatched junction nucleotides: 13. The CDR3 protein is CASSLLRQSGGKPYEQYF. The CDR3, as DNA: TGTGCCAGCAGCTTGTTACGGCAGAGCGGGGGGAAGCCCTACGAGCAGTACTTC. The full variable domain, completed using reference TRBV5-6 and TRBJ2-7, is DAGVTQSPTHLIKTRGQQVTLRCSPKSGHDTVSWYQQALGQGPQFIFQYYEEEERQRGNFPDRFSGHQFPNYSSELNVNALLLGDSALYLCASSLLRQSGGKPYEQYFGPGTRLTVT.

The table lists this clone with a few counts. The rearrangement uses TRBV4-1 and TRBJ1-2; the match to TRBD1 covers 7 bases. Germline CDR1 MGHRA, CDR2 YSYEKL. V trimming: 0 bases; J trimming: 7 bases; junction bases outside the gene matches: 5. The CDR3 is 14 amino acids. The CDR3 region has the DNA TGCGCCAGCAGCCAAGAGACAGGGATTCTTGGCTACACCTTC. Its protein product is CASSQETGILGYTF.

This sequence joins TRBV9 and TRBJ1-1, with TRBD1 as a possible D gene (5 bases). The CDR3 sequence is 13 residues long. Trimming cost V 3 bases and J 1 base, with 7 bases left between them. Looked up from germline, CDR1 is SGDLS and CDR2 is YYNGEE. CDR3 protein: CASSAGGNTEAFF. The CDR3 nucleotides read TGTGCCAGCAGCGCCGGGGGGAACACTGAAGCTTTCTTT.

This rearrangement joins TRBV4-3 to TRBJ2-1, with TRBD2 matching over 11 bases. The V segment lost 0 bases and the J segment 9 bases; nucleotides outside the gene matches: 7. The CDR3 covers 16 residues. The germline V gene has CDR1 LGHNA and CDR2 YSLEER. CDR3 protein: CASSQEGSGGAGEQFF. The CDR3, as DNA: TGCGCCAGCAGCCAAGAAGGTAGCGGGGGGGCCGGTGAGCAGTTCTTC.